This T cell receptor beta chain was retrieved from a study of blood T cells in healthy people across ages. Primed by a sample-barcoded 5' primer and a J-beta primer mix, a second PCR proceeded for roughly 7 to 11 cycles. Sequencing yielded, for each sample, at least 2.5 million paired-end reads carrying CDR3. MiXCR, applied by TCRdb to the 5' RACE reads, yields one record per CDR3 protein. The table includes over 600,000 distinct CDR3 sequences, 35% to 60% detected once. Trimming took 5 bases from V and 5 from J; bases not matched to a gene: 9. Germline V gene sequence: CDR1 SGHTA, CDR2 FQGNSA. The CDR3 totals 14 residues. Donors were healthy Caucasian individuals from Russia aged roughly 6 to 100.

This clonotype originated in a man at least 80 years old in good health. Source material: blood. This sequence joins TRBV7-2 and TRBJ2-7; 7 bases fit TRBD1. Here the CDR3 reads CASSPETGYHEQYF. The CDR3 nucleotides read TGTGCCAGCAGCCCTGAGACAGGGTACCACGAGCAGTACTTC.